This T cell receptor (beta chain) came from a study of T cells after somatic rescue of genetic block. This CDR3 comprises 15 residues. CDR1 is SGHNT, CDR2 YYREEE, per germline (reference sequence). The ends were cut back, 1 base at V and 0 bases at J, with 11 bases in the middle. Sequencing was performed with immunoSEQ multiplex PCR; in TCRdb, only in-frame clones are kept and a portion is missing. In the table there are 110,000 or so clones, 80% to 95% of which are singletons. The gene calls are TRBV5-4 and TRBJ2-7; a possible D gene is TRBD2 (5 bases). Sequencing input: peripheral blood mononuclear cells (PBMCs). The source of this sequence is a woman under 30. CDR3 DNA sequence: TGTGCCAGCAGCTTGCGATCGGGGAGCTCCTACGAGCAGTACTTC. Residues: CASSLRSGSSYEQYF.